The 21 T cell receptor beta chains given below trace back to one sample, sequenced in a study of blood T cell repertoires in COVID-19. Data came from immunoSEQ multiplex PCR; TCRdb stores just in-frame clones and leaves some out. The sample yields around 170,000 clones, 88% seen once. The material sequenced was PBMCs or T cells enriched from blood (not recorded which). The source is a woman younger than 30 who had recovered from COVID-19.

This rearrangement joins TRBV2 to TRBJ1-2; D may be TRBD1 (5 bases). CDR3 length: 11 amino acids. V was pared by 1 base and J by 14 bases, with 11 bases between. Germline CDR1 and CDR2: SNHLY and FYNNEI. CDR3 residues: CASSEVGVLTF. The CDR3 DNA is TGTGCCAGCAGTGAAGTAGGGGTTTTGACCTTC.

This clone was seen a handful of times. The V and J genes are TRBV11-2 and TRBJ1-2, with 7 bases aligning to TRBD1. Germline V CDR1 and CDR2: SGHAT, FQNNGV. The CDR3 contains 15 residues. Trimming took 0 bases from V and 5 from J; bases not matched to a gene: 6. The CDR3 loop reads CASSLEAGGRYGYTF. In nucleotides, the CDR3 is TGTGCCAGCAGCTTAGAGGCAGGGGGACGGTATGGCTACACCTTC.

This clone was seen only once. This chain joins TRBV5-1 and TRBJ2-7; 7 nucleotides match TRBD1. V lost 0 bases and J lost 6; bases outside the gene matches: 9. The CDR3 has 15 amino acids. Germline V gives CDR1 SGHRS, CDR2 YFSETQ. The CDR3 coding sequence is TGCGCCAGCAGCTTGGGACAGGGTTTAGGTCTCGAGCAGTACTTC. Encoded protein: CASSLGQGLGLEQYF. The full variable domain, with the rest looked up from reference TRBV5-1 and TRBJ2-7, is KAGVTQTPRYLIKTRGQQVTLSCSPISGHRSVSWYQQTPGQGLQFLFEYFSETQRNKGNFPGRFSGRQFSNSRSEMNVSTLELGDSALYLCASSLGQGLGLEQYFGPGTRLTVT.

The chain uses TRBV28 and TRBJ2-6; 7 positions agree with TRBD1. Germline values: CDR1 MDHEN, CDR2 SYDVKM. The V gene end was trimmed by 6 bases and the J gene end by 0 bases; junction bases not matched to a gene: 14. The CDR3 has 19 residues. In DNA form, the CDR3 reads TGTGCCAGCAGACAGAAGACAGGGTCCACGACCTCTGGGGCCAACGTCCTGACTTTC. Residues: CASRQKTGSTTSGANVLTF.

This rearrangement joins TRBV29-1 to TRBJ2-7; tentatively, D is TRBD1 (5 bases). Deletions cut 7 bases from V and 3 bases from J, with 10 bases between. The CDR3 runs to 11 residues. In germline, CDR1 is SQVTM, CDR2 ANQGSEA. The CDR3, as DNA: TGCAGCGGTACCAGGGACTACGAGCAGTACTTC. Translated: CSGTRDYEQYF.

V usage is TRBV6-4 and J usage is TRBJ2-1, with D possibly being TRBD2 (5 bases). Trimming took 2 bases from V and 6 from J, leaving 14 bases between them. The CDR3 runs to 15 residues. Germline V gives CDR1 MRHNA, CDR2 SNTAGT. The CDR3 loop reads CASSDQIGLPNEQFF. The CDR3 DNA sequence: TGTGCCAGCAGTGACCAGATTGGACTCCCCAATGAGCAGTTCTTC.

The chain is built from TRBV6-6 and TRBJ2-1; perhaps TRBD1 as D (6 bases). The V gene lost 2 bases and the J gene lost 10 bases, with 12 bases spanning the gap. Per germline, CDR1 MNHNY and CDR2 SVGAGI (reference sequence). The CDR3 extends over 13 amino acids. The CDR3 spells CASSYSRGREQFF. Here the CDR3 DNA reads TGTGCCAGCAGTTACAGCAGGGGCAGGGAGCAGTTCTTC.

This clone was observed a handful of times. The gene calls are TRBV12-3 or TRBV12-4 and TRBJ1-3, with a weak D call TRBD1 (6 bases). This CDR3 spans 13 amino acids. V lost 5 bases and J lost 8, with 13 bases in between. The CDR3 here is CASSRDKDHTIYF. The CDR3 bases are TGTGCCAGCAGTCGGGACAAGGACCACACCATATATTTT.

The CDR3 sequence: CASSLLAGSYNEQFF. In DNA, the CDR3 is TGTGCCAGCAGCCTATTAGCGGGGAGCTACAATGAGCAGTTCTTC. The chain links TRBV7-3 to TRBJ2-1; TRBD2 aligns across 8 bases. CDR3 length equals 15 residues. Germline V CDR1 and CDR2: SGHTA, FQGTGA. Trimming removed 5 bases from V and 3 bases from J; junction bases left unmatched: 6. Full variable domain (outside the CDR3, taken from reference TRBV7-3 and TRBJ2-1): GAGVSQTPSNKVTEKGKYVELRCDPISGHTALYWYRQSLGQGPEFLIYFQGTGAADDSGLPNDRFFAVRPEGSVSTLKIQRTERGDSAVYLCASSLLAGSYNEQFFGPGTRLTVL.

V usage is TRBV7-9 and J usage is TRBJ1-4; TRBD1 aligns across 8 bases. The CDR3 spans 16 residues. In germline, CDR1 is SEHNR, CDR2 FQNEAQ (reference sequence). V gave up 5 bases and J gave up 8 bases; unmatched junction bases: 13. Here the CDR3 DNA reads TGTGCCAGCAGCAGCCGGACAGGGCGAAAAGACGAAAAACTGTTTTTT. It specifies CASSSRTGRKDEKLFF.

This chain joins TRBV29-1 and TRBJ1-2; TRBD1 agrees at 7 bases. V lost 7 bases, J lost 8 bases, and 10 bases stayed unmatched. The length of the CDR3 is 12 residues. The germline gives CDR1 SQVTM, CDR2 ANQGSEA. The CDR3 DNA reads TGCAGCGCCCTTATATGGACAGGCGGCTACACCTTC. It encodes CSALIWTGGYTF.

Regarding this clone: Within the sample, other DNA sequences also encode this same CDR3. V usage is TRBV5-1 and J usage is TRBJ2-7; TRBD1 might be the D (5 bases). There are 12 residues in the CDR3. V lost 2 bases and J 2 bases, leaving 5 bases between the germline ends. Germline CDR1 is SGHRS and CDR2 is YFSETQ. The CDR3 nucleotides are TGCGCCAGCAGCTTAGGGGCCTACGAGCAGTACTTC. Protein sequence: CASSLGAYEQYF.

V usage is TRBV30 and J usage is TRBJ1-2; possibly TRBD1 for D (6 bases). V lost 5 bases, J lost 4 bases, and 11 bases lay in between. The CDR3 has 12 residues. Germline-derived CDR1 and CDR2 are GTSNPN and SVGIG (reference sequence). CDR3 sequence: CAWEGGGYGYTF. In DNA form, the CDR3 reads TGTGCCTGGGAAGGGGGGGGCTATGGCTACACCTTC.

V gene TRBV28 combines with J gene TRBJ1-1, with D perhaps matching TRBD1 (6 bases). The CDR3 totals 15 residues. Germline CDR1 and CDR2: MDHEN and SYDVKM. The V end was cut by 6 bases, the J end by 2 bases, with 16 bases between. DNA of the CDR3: TGTGCCAGCAGGGACACAGGGAATGGTAACACTGAAGCTTTCTTT. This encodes CASRDTGNGNTEAFF.

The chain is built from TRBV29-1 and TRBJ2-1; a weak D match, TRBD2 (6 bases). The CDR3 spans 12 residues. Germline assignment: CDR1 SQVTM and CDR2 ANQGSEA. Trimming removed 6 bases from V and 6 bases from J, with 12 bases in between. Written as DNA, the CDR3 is TGCAGCGTCCGACTAGTCGTCAATGAGCAGTTCTTC. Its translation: CSVRLVVNEQFF.

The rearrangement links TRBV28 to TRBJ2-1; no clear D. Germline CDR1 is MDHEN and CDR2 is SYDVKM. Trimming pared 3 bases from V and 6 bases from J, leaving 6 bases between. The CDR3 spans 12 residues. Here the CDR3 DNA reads TGTGCCAGCAGTTTCGTCTTCAATGAGCAGTTCTTC. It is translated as CASSFVFNEQFF.

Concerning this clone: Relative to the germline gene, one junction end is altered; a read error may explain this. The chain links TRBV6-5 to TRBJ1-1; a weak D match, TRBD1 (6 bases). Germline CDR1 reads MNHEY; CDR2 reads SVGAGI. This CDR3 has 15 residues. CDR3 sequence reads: CAMWGGVNANAEAFF. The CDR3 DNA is TGTGCCATGTGGGGGGGCGTCAACGCGAACGCTGAAGCTTTCTTT.

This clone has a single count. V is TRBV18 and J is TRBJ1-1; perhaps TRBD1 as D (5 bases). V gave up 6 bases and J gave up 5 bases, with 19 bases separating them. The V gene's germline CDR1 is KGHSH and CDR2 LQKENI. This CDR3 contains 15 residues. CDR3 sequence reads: CASSPIDSRPTEAFF. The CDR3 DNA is TGTGCCAGCTCCCCGATTGACAGCCGCCCGACTGAAGCTTTCTTT.

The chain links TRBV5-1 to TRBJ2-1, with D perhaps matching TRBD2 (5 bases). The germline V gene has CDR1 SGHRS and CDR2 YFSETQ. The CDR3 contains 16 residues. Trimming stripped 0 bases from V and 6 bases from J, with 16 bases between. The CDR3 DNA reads TGCGCCAGCAGCTTGGTACTAGGTACTGATAGCAATGAGCAGTTCTTC. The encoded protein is CASSLVLGTDSNEQFF.

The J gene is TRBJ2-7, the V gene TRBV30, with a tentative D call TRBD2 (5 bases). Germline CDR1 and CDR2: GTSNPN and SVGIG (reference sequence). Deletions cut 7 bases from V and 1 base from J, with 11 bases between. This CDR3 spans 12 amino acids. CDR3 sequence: CAYNRGSYEQYF. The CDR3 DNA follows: TGTGCCTACAATCGCGGGTCCTACGAGCAGTACTTC.

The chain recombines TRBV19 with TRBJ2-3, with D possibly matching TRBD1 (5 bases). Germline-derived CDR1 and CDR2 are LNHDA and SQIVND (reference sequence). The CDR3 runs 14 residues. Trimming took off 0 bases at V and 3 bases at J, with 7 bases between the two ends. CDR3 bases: TGTGCCAGTAGTATAGATCAGGGAACAGATACGCAGTATTTT. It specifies CASSIDQGTDTQYF.